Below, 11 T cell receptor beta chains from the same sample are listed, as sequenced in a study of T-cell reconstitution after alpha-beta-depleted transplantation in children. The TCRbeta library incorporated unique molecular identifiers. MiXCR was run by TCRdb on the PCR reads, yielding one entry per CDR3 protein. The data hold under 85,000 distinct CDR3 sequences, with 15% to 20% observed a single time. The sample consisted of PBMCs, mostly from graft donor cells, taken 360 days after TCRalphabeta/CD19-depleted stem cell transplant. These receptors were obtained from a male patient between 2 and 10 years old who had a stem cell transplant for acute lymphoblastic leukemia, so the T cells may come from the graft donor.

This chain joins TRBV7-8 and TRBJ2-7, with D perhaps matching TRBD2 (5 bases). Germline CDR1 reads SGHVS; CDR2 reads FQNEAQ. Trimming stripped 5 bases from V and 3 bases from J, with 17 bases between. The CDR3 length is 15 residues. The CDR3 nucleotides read TGTGCCAGCAGCCGTACCCTCGGGGTAGGCTACGAGCAGTACTTC. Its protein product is CASSRTLGVGYEQYF.

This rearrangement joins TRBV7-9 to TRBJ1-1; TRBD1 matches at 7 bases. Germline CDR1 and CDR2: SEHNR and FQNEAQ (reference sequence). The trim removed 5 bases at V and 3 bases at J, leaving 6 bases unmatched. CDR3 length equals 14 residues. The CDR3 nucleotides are TGTGCCAGCAGCCGACAGGGACCTCACACTGAAGCTTTCTTT. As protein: CASSRQGPHTEAFF.

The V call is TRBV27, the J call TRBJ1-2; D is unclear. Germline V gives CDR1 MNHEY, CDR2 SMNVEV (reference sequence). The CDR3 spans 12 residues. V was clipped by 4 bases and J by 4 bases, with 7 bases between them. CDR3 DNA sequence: TGTGCCAGCAGTTCAGGTTCCTATGGCTACACCTTC. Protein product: CASSSGSYGYTF.

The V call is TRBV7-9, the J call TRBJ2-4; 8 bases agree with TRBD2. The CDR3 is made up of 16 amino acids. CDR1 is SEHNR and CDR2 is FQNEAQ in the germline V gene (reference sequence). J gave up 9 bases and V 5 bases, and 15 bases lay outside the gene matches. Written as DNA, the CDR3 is TGTGCCAGCAGCCCGATAGGTGCGGCGGGAGGTGGCATTCAGTACTTC. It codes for CASSPIGAAGGGIQYF.

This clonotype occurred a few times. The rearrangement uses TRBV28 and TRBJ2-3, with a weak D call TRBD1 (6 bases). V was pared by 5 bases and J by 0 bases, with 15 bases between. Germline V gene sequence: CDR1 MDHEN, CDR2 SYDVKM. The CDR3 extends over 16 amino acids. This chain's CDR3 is CASSPRTAFSTDTQYF. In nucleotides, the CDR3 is TGTGCCAGCAGTCCCCGGACAGCCTTTAGCACAGATACGCAGTATTTT.

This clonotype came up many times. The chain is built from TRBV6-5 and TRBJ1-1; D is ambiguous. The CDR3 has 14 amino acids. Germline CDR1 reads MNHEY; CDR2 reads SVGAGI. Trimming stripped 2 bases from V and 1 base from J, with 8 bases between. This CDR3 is CASSYDHRNTEAFF. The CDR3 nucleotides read TGTGCCAGCAGTTACGACCACAGGAACACTGAAGCTTTCTTT.

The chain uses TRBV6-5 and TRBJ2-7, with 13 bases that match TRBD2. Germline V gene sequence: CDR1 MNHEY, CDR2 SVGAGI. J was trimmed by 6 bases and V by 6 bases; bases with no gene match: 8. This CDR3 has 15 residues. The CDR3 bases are TGTGCCAGCAGATATCGGACTAGCGGGAGTTTCGAGCAGTACTTC. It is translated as CASRYRTSGSFEQYF.

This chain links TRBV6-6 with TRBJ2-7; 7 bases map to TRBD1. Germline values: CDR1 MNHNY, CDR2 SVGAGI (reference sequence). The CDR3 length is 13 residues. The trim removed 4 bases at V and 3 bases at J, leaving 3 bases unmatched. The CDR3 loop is CASSFRDSYEQYF. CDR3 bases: TGTGCCAGCAGTTTCCGGGACAGCTACGAGCAGTACTTC.

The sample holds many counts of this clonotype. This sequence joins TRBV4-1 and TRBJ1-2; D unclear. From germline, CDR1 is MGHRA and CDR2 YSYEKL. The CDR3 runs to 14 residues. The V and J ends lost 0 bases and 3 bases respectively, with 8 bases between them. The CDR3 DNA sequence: TGCGCCAGCAGCCAAGATCACCAGGACTATGGCTACACCTTC. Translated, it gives CASSQDHQDYGYTF.

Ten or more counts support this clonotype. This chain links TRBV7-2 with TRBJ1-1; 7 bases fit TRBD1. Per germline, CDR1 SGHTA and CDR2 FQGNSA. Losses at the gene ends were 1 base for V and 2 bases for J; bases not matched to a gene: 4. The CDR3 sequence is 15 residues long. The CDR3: CASSLVGGLNTEAFF. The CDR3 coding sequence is TGTGCCAGCAGCTTAGTAGGGGGCCTAAACACTGAAGCTTTCTTT.

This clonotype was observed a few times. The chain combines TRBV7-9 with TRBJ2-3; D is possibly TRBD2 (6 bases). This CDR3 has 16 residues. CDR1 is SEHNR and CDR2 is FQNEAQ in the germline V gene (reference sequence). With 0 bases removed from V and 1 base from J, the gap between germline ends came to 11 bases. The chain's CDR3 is CASSLARGGGTDTQYF. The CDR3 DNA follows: TGTGCCAGCAGCTTAGCGCGGGGCGGGGGCACAGATACGCAGTATTTT.